This record concerns one TCR beta chain sequence. The data were taken from a study of blood T cell repertoires in COVID-19. Looking at the study overall: Sites across the United States, Italy and Spain contributed samples from acute and convalescent COVID-19. Nucleic acid was either cDNA or gDNA, and it came from T cells, B-cell-depleted T cells, or PBMCs.

Losses at the gene ends were 1 base for V and 8 bases for J; bases not matched to a gene: 11. Germline V gene lookup returns CDR1 KGHSH and CDR2 LQKENI. This CDR3 region has 17 residues. Here immunoSEQ multiplex PCR was the method, and the copy in TCRdb shows in-frame clones only, minus some. Among hundreds of thousands of clones, 88% were seen once, and the ten largest hold about 15%. V and J are TRBV18 and TRBJ1-4, with 9 nucleotides matching TRBD1. Sequencing input: PBMCs or T cells enriched from blood (not recorded which). This clonotype was sampled from a woman aged 45-65 years with acute COVID-19. CDR3: CASSPLGHTGGAEKLFF. CDR3 in DNA: TGTGCCAGCTCACCACTGGGCCACACAGGGGGCGCGGAAAAACTGTTTTTT.